These T cell receptor beta chains were read from a single sample in a study of blood T cell repertoires in COVID-19. Clones were read by immunoSEQ multiplex PCR, and TCRdb kept only the in-frame ones, dropping some. In the table there are approximately 190,000 clones, around 84% of which are singletons. The sample comprised peripheral blood. These receptors originate from a man aged 30 to 39 with active or convalescent COVID-19. Both conserved end residues are part of each CDR3. A D gene is named only where the DNA matches it firmly. For some rows the clone size is stated as once, few or many, or as a class when expanded; others skip it.

D gene	V gene	clone size	J gene	CDR3 protein	CDR3 DNA
TRBD1	TRBV9	.	TRBJ2-3	CASSVGRTGGFGTDTQYF	TGTGCCAGCAGCGTAGGGAGGACAGGGGGCTTCGGCACAGATACGCAGTATTTT
.	TRBV21-1	.	TRBJ2-5	CASSKDLAGGTSGETQYF	TGTGCCAGCAGCAAAGATCTAGCGGGAGGTACATCAGGAGAGACCCAGTACTTC
TRBD2	TRBV5-1	.	TRBJ2-1	CASSLDGTSGGTYEQFF	TGCGCCAGCAGCTTGGATGGGACTAGCGGGGGGACGTATGAGCAGTTCTTC
TRBD2	TRBV6-5	.	TRBJ2-7	CASSYSPSGIGYEQYF	TGTGCCAGCAGTTACAGTCCTAGCGGGATAGGGTACGAGCAGTACTTC
TRBD1	TRBV19	few	TRBJ2-5	CASSLSGGSETQYF	TGTGCCAGTAGTCTATCAGGGGGATCAGAGACCCAGTACTTC
TRBD1	TRBV24-1	many	TRBJ1-2	CATSDTGGARGYTF	TGTGCCACCAGCGATACAGGGGGCGCGAGGGGCTACACCTTC
TRBD1	TRBV30	once	TRBJ1-2	CAWSGNRGRYGYTF	TGTGCCTGGAGTGGAAACAGGGGGCGGTATGGCTACACCTTC
.	TRBV28	.	TRBJ2-7	CASSSPGQYGSYEQYF	TGTGCCAGCAGTTCACCAGGGCAGTACGGCTCCTACGAGCAGTACTTC
TRBD1	TRBV27	.	TRBJ1-2	CASSFTGGRYGYTF	TGTGCCAGCAGTTTCACAGGGGGTCGTTATGGCTACACCTTC
TRBD1	TRBV6-6	.	TRBJ1-2	CASSYSSLSTGEDETF	TGTGCCAGCAGTTACTCGAGCCTATCGACAGGGGAAGACGAAACCTTC
.	TRBV5-5	.	TRBJ1-2	CASSLIQGALDGYTF	TGTGCCAGCAGCTTGATCCAAGGGGCGCTGGATGGCTACACCTTC
.	TRBV14	few	TRBJ2-7	CASSHWRGGSYEQYF	TGTGCCAGCAGCCATTGGCGGGGCGGCTCCTACGAGCAGTACTTC
.	TRBV19	.	TRBJ2-7	CASQGAHEQYF	TGTGCCAGTCAAGGGGCCCACGAGCAGTACTTC
.	TRBV7-2	.	TRBJ2-3	CASSNRDSPTDTQYF	TGTGCCAGCAGCAACCGGGACTCCCCCACAGATACGCAGTATTTT
TRBD1	TRBV5-1	few	TRBJ1-2	CASSSRTGANYGYTF	TGCGCCAGCAGCAGCAGGACAGGGGCTAACTATGGCTACACCTTC
.	TRBV13	.	TRBJ2-1	CASSFSGSWAYNEQFF	TGTGCCAGCAGCTTCTCAGGAAGTTGGGCCTACAATGAGCAGTTCTTC
TRBD1	TRBV2	once	TRBJ2-5	CASRGATGETQYF	TGTGCCAGCAGGGGTGCGACAGGGGAGACCCAGTACTTC
.	TRBV6-5	.	TRBJ1-6	CASKYPEVNSPLHF	TGTGCCAGCAAATACCCCGAGGTGAATTCACCCCTCCACTTT
TRBD1	TRBV7-2	once	TRBJ1-2	CASSYGQGNGYTF	TGTGCCAGCAGCTACGGACAGGGAAATGGCTACACCTTC
.	TRBV10-3	.	TRBJ2-1	CAISEPGLHYNEQFF	TGTGCCATCAGTGAGCCAGGACTACACTACAATGAGCAGTTCTTC